The clone carrying this T cell receptor (beta chain) turned up a few times. This entry belongs to a study of T-cell reconstitution after alpha-beta-depleted transplantation in children. V was trimmed by 7 bases and J by 6 bases, leaving 13 bases between them. The V gene's germline CDR1 is MNHEY and CDR2 SVGEGT. The CDR3 is 12 amino acids. Preparation of the TCRbeta library was carried out with unique molecular identifiers. In TCRdb, the PCR reads were re-called with MiXCR into one record per CDR3 protein. The repertoire holds about 270,000 distinct CDR3 sequences, 9.9% seen once, with about a tenth in the top ten.

The sample here was PBMCs from the stem cell graft donor, taken from the stem cell graft. The V and J genes are TRBV6-2 or TRBV6-3 and TRBJ2-7; D ambiguous. The sequence was collected from a human donor who donated a stem cell graft to a child with SCID. The CDR3 DNA reads as TGTGCCAGCATGGGGTCCAGCGCCGAGCAGTACTTC. It codes for CASMGSSAEQYF.